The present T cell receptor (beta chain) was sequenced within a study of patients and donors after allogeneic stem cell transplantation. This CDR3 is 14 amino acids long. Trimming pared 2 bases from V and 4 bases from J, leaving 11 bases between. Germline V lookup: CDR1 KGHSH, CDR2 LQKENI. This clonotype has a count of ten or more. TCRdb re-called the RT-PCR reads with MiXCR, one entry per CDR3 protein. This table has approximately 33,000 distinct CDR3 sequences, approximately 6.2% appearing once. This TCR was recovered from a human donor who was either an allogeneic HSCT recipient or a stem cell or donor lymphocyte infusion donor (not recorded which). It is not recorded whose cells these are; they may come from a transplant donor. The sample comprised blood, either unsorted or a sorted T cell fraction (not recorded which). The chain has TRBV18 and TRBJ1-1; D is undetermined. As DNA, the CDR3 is TGTGCCAGCTCACCAGCCTTTTTGGGCACTGAAGCTTTCTTT. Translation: CASSPAFLGTEAFF.